The 28 T cell receptor beta chains given below trace back to one sample, sequenced in a study of blood T cell repertoires in COVID-19. Profiling relied on immunoSEQ multiplex PCR, and the TCRdb table lists in-frame clones only, not all of them. Found here are roughly 100,000 clones, more than 85% of them singletons; the top ten hold around 3%. Sequencing input: peripheral blood. The receptors stem from a middle-aged man with active or convalescent COVID-19.

The chain employs TRBV5-1 and TRBJ1-2; D possibly corresponds to TRBD1 (5 bases). This CDR3 is built from 14 residues. The germline V and J ends were trimmed by 0 bases and 1 base, with 7 bases remaining between them. Germline V gives CDR1 SGHRS, CDR2 YFSETQ. Here the CDR3 DNA reads TGCGCCAGCAGCTTGGCGACAGTTAACTATGGCTACACCTTC. It encodes CASSLATVNYGYTF.

Only a few counts were recorded for this clone. The V and J genes are TRBV6-1 and TRBJ1-5, with TRBD1 matching over 8 bases. V gave up 2 bases and J gave up 6 bases; unmatched junction bases: 15. Germline CDR1 and CDR2: MNHNS and SASEGT. The CDR3 length is 18 residues. CDR3 bases: TGTGCCAGCAGTGAACGGGCAGGGGGCTTTGCGGAGGGTCAGCCCCAGCATTTT. This sequence encodes CASSERAGGFAEGQPQHF.

The chain combines TRBV11-2 with TRBJ1-2; D uncertain. CDR1 is SGHAT and CDR2 is FQNNGV in the germline V gene. Trimming stripped 4 bases from V and 3 bases from J, with 12 bases between. The CDR3 is 14 residues long. The CDR3 coding sequence is TGTGCCAGCAGCTCAACCTTAGTTGACTATGGCTACACCTTC. Encoded protein: CASSSTLVDYGYTF.

The CDR3 sequence is CASSFSGGTSTDTQYF. CDR3 nucleotide sequence: TGTGCCAGCAGCTTTAGCGGGGGGACGAGCACAGATACGCAGTATTTT. V gene TRBV5-4 combines with J gene TRBJ2-3; 10 bases are shared with TRBD2. V was pared by 2 bases and J by 0 bases, with 3 bases of the junction left unmatched. This CDR3 has 16 amino acids. Per germline, CDR1 SGHNT and CDR2 YYREEE (reference sequence).

The chain couples TRBV28 to TRBJ1-2; TRBD1 matches 10 bases. Germline CDR1 is MDHEN and CDR2 is SYDVKM. There are 15 residues in the CDR3. With V trimmed by 4 bases and J by 6 bases, 8 bases remained unmatched. The CDR3 DNA follows: TGTGCCAGCAGTTCTCCCATGACAGGGGGCGATGGCTACACCTTC. This translates into CASSSPMTGGDGYTF.

This chain joins TRBV25-1 and TRBJ2-3, with TRBD1 matching over 11 bases. The CDR3 covers 16 residues. Germline CDR1 MGHDK, CDR2 SYGVNS. V lost 6 bases and J lost 0; bases outside the gene matches: 5. The CDR3 DNA reads as TGTGCCAGCAGGCAAGGGACAGGGGGAAGCACAGATACGCAGTATTTT. Translating it yields CASRQGTGGSTDTQYF.

This clone was seen more than once but under ten times. This chain joins TRBV10-3 and TRBJ1-1; D ambiguous. Germline lookup yields CDR1 ENHRY and CDR2 SYGVKD. The CDR3 loop spans 14 amino acids. The V end lost 7 bases, the J end lost 4 bases, and 16 bases lay between the germline ends. CDR3 in amino acids: CAIIPDGGGTEAFF. Written as DNA, the CDR3 is TGTGCCATCATCCCAGACGGTGGAGGCACTGAAGCTTTCTTT.

The chain has TRBV4-2 and TRBJ2-3; TRBD2 matches 10 bases. CDR3 length equals 19 residues. Germline CDR1 and CDR2: LGHNA and YNFKEQ. V shed 0 bases and J 1 base; nucleotides not matched to a gene: 10. CDR3 sequence (DNA): TGTGCCAGCAGCCAAGATAGCGGGAGCGGGGGGGCCGGCACAGATACGCAGTATTTT. Translated, it gives CASSQDSGSGGAGTDTQYF.

The rearrangement links TRBV28 to TRBJ2-7, with TRBD1 matching over 9 bases. This CDR3 spans 15 amino acids. V lost 4 bases, J lost 3 bases, and 7 bases stayed unmatched. Germline loops: CDR1 MDHEN, CDR2 SYDVKM. The CDR3 reads CASSSQGQGGYEQYF. CDR3 DNA: TGTGCCAGCAGTTCGCAGGGACAGGGTGGCTACGAGCAGTACTTC.

The rearrangement joins TRBV9 to TRBJ2-2; perhaps TRBD2 as D (5 bases). The germline V gene encodes CDR1 SGDLS and CDR2 YYNGEE. Trimming shortened V by 7 bases and J by 2 bases, and 12 bases separated the two germline ends. The CDR3 contains 14 residues. The CDR3 reads CASRRTENTGELFF. CDR3 in DNA: TGTGCCAGCCGGAGGACGGAAAACACCGGGGAGCTGTTTTTT.

In this sample, this clone turned up once. The chain uses TRBV6-5 and TRBJ1-5, with 8 bases identical to TRBD1. Germline lookup yields CDR1 MNHEY and CDR2 SVGAGI. After removal of 10 bases from V and 4 bases from J, the junction contained 6 bases not matched to a gene. This CDR3 region has 13 residues. DNA for the CDR3: TGTGCCATCTCGACAGGGGTGAATCAGCCCCAGCATTTT. Translation gives CAISTGVNQPQHF.

This chain uses TRBV27 with TRBJ1-6; a weak D match, TRBD1 (5 bases). The V gene's germline CDR1 is MNHEY and CDR2 SMNVEV (reference sequence). The CDR3 covers 15 residues. V lost 3 bases, J lost 6 bases, and 12 bases lay in between. CDR3 DNA sequence: TGTGCCAGCAGTTTGGAGGGGAGAGGTAATTCACCCCTCCACTTT. Translating it yields CASSLEGRGNSPLHF.

The chain combines TRBV12-3 or TRBV12-4 with TRBJ1-4; D unresolved. The CDR3 is 11 residues long. The V end was cut by 6 bases, the J end by 7 bases, with 6 bases between. This CDR3 is CASSEAEKLFF. The DNA of the CDR3 is TGTGCCAGCAGCGAAGCTGAAAAACTGTTTTTT.

V and J are TRBV7-8 and TRBJ2-7; 8 nucleotides line up with TRBD1. This CDR3 is built from 14 residues. Germline assignment: CDR1 SGHVS and CDR2 FQNEAQ. The V gene end was trimmed by 1 base and the J gene end by 5 bases; junction bases not matched to a gene: 4. In nucleotides, the CDR3 is TGTGCCAGCAGCTTAGGAACAGGGGGGAACGAGCAGTACGTC. Protein product: CASSLGTGGNEQYV.

V usage is TRBV20-1 and J usage is TRBJ1-6, with D perhaps TRBD1 (5 bases). Germline V gene sequence: CDR1 DFQATT, CDR2 SNEGSKA (reference sequence). The CDR3 has 14 residues. The ends were cut back, 3 bases at V and 10 bases at J, with 16 bases in the middle. CDR3 nucleotide sequence: TGCAGTGCTAGTAAGGGGCTGGATTTGTCACCCCTCCACTTT. This translates into CSASKGLDLSPLHF.

This rearrangement joins TRBV5-1 to TRBJ1-4; maybe TRBD1 (5 bases). The CDR3 is 17 residues long. V lost 0 bases and J lost 10, with 22 bases in between. Germline CDR1 SGHRS, CDR2 YFSETQ. The CDR3 protein is CASSLDPWQGSSGKLFF. The DNA for the CDR3 is TGCGCCAGCAGCTTGGACCCCTGGCAGGGATCTAGCGGAAAACTGTTTTTT.

The rearrangement joins TRBV3-1 (or the pseudogene TRBV3-2) to TRBJ1-3; D uncertain. CDR1 and CDR2 from the germline V gene are LGHDT and YNNKEL (reference sequence). CDR3 size: 15 residues. The V and J ends lost 1 base and 0 bases respectively, with 7 bases between them. CDR3 protein: CASSQVGDSGNTIYF. The CDR3 nucleotides read TGTGCCAGCAGCCAAGTGGGAGACTCTGGAAACACCATATATTTT.

The V gene is TRBV24-1, the J gene TRBJ2-3; 7 bases map to TRBD1. The V gene's germline CDR1 is KGHDR and CDR2 SFDVKD. CDR3 length: 14 residues. Trimming took 4 bases from V and 4 from J; bases not matched to a gene: 4. The CDR3 is CATSDQGQSDTQYF. The CDR3, as DNA: TGTGCCACCAGTGACCAGGGACAGTCAGATACGCAGTATTTT.

This clone appeared once. V and J are TRBV13 and TRBJ2-5, with D perhaps TRBD1 (6 bases). This CDR3 is built from 12 residues. V gave up 0 bases and J gave up 7 bases, with 6 bases separating them. Germline lookup yields CDR1 PRHDT and CDR2 FYEKMQ (reference sequence). The CDR3 reads CASSLGGATQYF. The CDR3 coding sequence is TGTGCCAGCAGCTTAGGGGGGGCGACCCAGTACTTC. Full variable domain (remainder filled in from reference TRBV13 and TRBJ2-5): AAGVIQSPRHLIKEKRETATLKCYPIPRHDTVYWYQQGPGQDPQFLISFYEKMQSDKGSIPDRFSAQQFSDYHSELNMSSLELGDSALYFCASSLGGATQYFGPGTRLLVL.

The chain uses TRBV5-1 and TRBJ2-1; 11 nucleotides agree with TRBD1. Trimming took 1 base from V and 7 from J; bases not matched to a gene: 4. This CDR3 comprises 15 residues. Germline values: CDR1 SGHRS, CDR2 YFSETQ. The CDR3 sequence is CASSLLGQGANEQFF. DNA of the CDR3: TGCGCCAGCAGCTTGTTAGGACAGGGGGCGAATGAGCAGTTCTTC.

This chain connects TRBV25-1 to TRBJ2-3; TRBD2 matches 13 bases. V lost 1 base and J lost 3; bases outside the gene matches: 7. This CDR3 contains 18 residues. Germline assignment: CDR1 MGHDK and CDR2 SYGVNS. The CDR3 loop reads CASSESRTSGGETDTQYF. CDR3 sequence (DNA): TGTGCCAGCAGTGAATCTCGGACTAGCGGGGGAGAGACAGATACGCAGTATTTT.

This rearrangement joins TRBV6-1 to TRBJ1-1; possibly TRBD1 for D (5 bases). This CDR3 is 16 amino acids long. Germline assignment: CDR1 MNHNS and CDR2 SASEGT. Trimming removed 0 bases from V and 1 base from J, with 12 bases in between. The CDR3 sequence is CASSEALGAGNTEAFF. Written as DNA, the CDR3 is TGTGCCAGCAGTGAAGCGTTAGGGGCCGGGAACACTGAAGCTTTCTTT.

The CDR3 loop is CASSSLSGSGELFF. The CDR3 DNA sequence: TGCGCCAGCAGTTCTCTTAGCGGGTCCGGGGAGCTGTTTTTT. The chain links TRBV5-1 to TRBJ2-2, with 7 bases lining up with TRBD2. The germline gives CDR1 SGHRS, CDR2 YFSETQ. The CDR3 sequence is 14 residues long. Trimming took 5 bases from V and 6 from J; bases not matched to a gene: 7.

This clone was found a few times. The gene calls are TRBV6-5 and TRBJ1-3; tentatively, D is TRBD1 (5 bases). This CDR3 contains 13 residues. Looked up from germline, CDR1 is MNHEY and CDR2 is SVGAGI. Trimming pared 6 bases from V and 2 bases from J, leaving 8 bases between. In nucleotides, the CDR3 is TGTGCCAGCAGGGGGACTCCTGGAAACACCATATATTTT. Amino acid sequence: CASRGTPGNTIYF.

The chain couples TRBV5-5 to TRBJ2-7, with D maybe TRBD1 (6 bases). Germline assignment: CDR1 SGHKS and CDR2 YYEKEE (reference sequence). Deletions cut 0 bases from V and 6 bases from J, with 13 bases between. The CDR3 covers 14 residues. The CDR3 DNA follows: TGTGCCAGCAGCTTGGCAGGGGCCCCGGGCGAGCAGTACTTC. It yields the protein CASSLAGAPGEQYF. The whole variable domain, remainder taken from reference TRBV5-5 and TRBJ2-7, is DAGVTQSPTHLIKTRGQQVTLRCSPISGHKSVSWYQQVLGQGPQFIFQYYEKEERGRGNFPDRFSARQFPNYSSELNVNALLLGDSALYLCASSLAGAPGEQYFGPGTRLTVT.

This clone was recorded only once. The V call is TRBV6-4, the J call TRBJ1-2; 7 bases fit TRBD1. V was pared by 0 bases and J by 8 bases, with 6 bases of the junction left unmatched. Germline loops: CDR1 MRHNA, CDR2 SNTAGT. The CDR3 spans 14 residues. The chain's CDR3 is CASSDSGGLEGYTF. Written as DNA, the CDR3 is TGTGCCAGCAGTGACTCAGGGGGCCTGGAGGGCTACACCTTC.

The chain employs TRBV28 and TRBJ2-2; 12 bases map to TRBD1. CDR3 size: 16 residues. J lost 6 bases, V lost 5 bases, and 7 bases had no gene match. Germline V CDR1 and CDR2: MDHEN, SYDVKM. The CDR3 DNA follows: TGTGCCAGCAGTGGCGCCGGGACAGGGGGCCCCGGGGAGCTGTTTTTT. It is translated as CASSGAGTGGPGELFF.

The chain uses TRBV5-1 and TRBJ2-5; D uncertain. Trimming removed 0 bases from V and 2 bases from J, with 11 bases in between. The V gene's germline CDR1 is SGHRS and CDR2 YFSETQ. The CDR3 runs 15 residues. CDR3 sequence reads: CASSLAFNRQETQYF. CDR3 in DNA: TGCGCCAGCAGCTTGGCCTTTAACAGACAAGAGACCCAGTACTTC.